This T cell receptor beta chain was documented in a study of OX40 agonist ivuxolimab in advanced cancers. Study conclusions and caveats: At 0.1 to 3.0 mg/kg, clonal expansion of CD4+ and CD8+ blood T cells had occurred by week 6.

This clone was counted only a few times. Antigen specificity is unknown. Germline-derived CDR1 and CDR2 are SQVTM and ANQGSEA. The CDR3 runs 12 residues. V was cut by 7 bases and J by 3 bases, with 10 bases left in between. The assay was immunoSEQ multiplex PCR, and TCRdb's table has in-frame clones only and misses some. The data hold about 48,000 clones, with 60% to 85% observed a single time. The sequence derives from an adult with an advanced solid tumor such as melanoma, head and neck, liver or kidney cancer. The chain has TRBV29-1 and TRBJ1-5; D uncertain. The specimen comprised CD4+ or CD8+ T cells sorted from blood, sampled in a trial of the OX40 agonist ivuxolimab. DNA of the CDR3: TGCAGCGCCCTAGACACCAATCAGCCCCAGCATTTT. As protein: CSALDTNQPQHF.